The source of this T cell receptor beta chain is a study of radiation and T cells in renal cell carcinoma (dated by TCRdb to about 2020). Background on the whole study: The samples were obtained from a clinical trial, where primary renal cell carcinomas were treated with 15 Gy stereotactic body radiation therapy and then removed by nephrectomy 4 weeks afterward. TCR beta sequencing covered approximately 50 samples in total, comprising roughly 26 tumors and about 27 peripheral blood samples. In the roughly 54 samples combined, around 3.9 million unique CDR3 nucleotide sequences were found, encoding roughly 2,500,000 unique CDR3 amino acid sequences. What the authors observed across the whole study: With a single-armed trial design, the study had no way to address how radiation dose or scheduling affects the TCR repertoire. No pretreatment tumor biopsies were available, so the baseline intratumoral presence of clonotypes could not be determined. Top tumor clonotypes rose in blood from baseline to 2 weeks post-radiation, then contracted by 4 weeks, suggesting transient expansion of tumor-resident clones. Blood repertoire dynamics were not followed beyond 4 weeks after treatment.

TCR beta libraries were generated from genomic DNA with the immunoSEQ kit, following the manufacturer's recommendations. For library preparation, a first multiplex PCR was performed with proprietary primers, followed by a second PCR in which unique barcodes were added, and bead cleanups were performed after each round. Each sample batch included a kit-provided positive control reaction and a negative control reaction. The final libraries underwent checking on an Agilent 4200 TapeStation D1000 ScreenTape, volumetric pooling, and quantification by qPCR. Sequencing was performed on an Illumina NextSeq500 with a MidOutput 150-cycle cartridge, and 156 Read1 and 15 Index1 cycles were run with kit custom primers. The pooled library was loaded at 0.8 to 1 pM with a 20% PhiX control spike-in. In the source study's methods: Vendor-processed data were analyzed in R, and a clonotype was defined as all T cells sharing the same CDR3 nucleotide sequence. For clone abundance analyses, frequencies were normalized to the 10,000 most abundant clones per sample. Before analysis, public T cell clones were removed, and these numbered fewer than six per sample on average. Tumor-enriched and baseline blood-enriched clonotypes were defined by at least a 32-fold difference in abundance between compartments. A beta-binomial differential abundance model was applied to find clonotypes that expanded or contracted between blood time points. Tumor-blood repertoire similarity was measured with the Baroni-Urbani and Buser coefficient, and groups were compared using two-tailed Wilcoxon tests in R. Drawn from immuneACCESS, this table holds only the in-frame rearrangements with V and J called that TCRdb kept. Clones are partly lost; checked studies trace under half to an unresolved V gene and leave the rest unexplained. V, J and clone size derive from that table, while D and trimming were established from the DNA sequence. The sample table holds 70,000 to 100,000 clones, of which approximately 86% were seen once. About 22% of the sample comes from the top ten.

Measured from the cysteine to the phenylalanine, the CDR3 is 14 residues long. Kept here is only the CDR3 DNA, which spans 42 bases and is read in frame from base 1. V is shortened by 2 bases, J by 1 base, and the region joining them spans 5 bases. As encoded in the germline V gene, CDR1 is ENHRY while CDR2 is SYGVKD. In light of the paper, this sample's time point label describes: blood 2 weeks post-SBRT. The treatment or condition label, as the study defines it: 15 Gy SBRT to primary tumor, nephrectomy 4 weeks later. To follow tumor-enriched clonotypes, serial peripheral blood was collected from radiation-treated patients at baseline and at 2 weeks and 4 weeks after SBRT. All patients had renal cell carcinoma with clear cell pathology. The QIAamp DNA Blood Mini Kit (Qiagen) was used to prepare genomic DNA for TCR sequencing. The analyses included just those samples that passed every quality control check.

Note on this clone: What this receptor recognizes is not known. No per-base quality is available; no much larger clone lies one base away.

The sequencing here drew on blood, taken from a patient whose treatment included radiotherapy and nephrectomy. The sequence was collected from a woman aged 45-59 years with renal cell carcinoma. The rearranged segments are TRBV10-3 and TRBJ1-4; there is no confident call for the D gene. The CDR3: CAISESRTNEKLFF. At the DNA level, the sequence is TGTGCCATCAGTGAGAGCAGAACTAATGAAAAACTGTTTTTT.